This TCR beta chain came from a study of radiation and T cells in renal cell carcinoma. General study points: Top tumor clonotypes rose in blood 2 weeks post-radiation, then contracted.

This clone appeared a single time. Antigen: not known. The CDR3 is 16 residues long. V was clipped by 0 bases and J by 8 bases, with 16 bases between them. Per germline, CDR1 SGHTA and CDR2 FQGNSA. Data came from immunoSEQ multiplex PCR; TCRdb stores just in-frame clones and leaves some out. In the table there are 50,000 to 65,000 clones, 60% to 85% of which are singletons. Indicated time point: blood 4 weeks post-SBRT, at nephrectomy. Treatment of the sample: 15 Gy SBRT to primary tumor, nephrectomy 4 weeks later. J is TRBJ1-4 and V is TRBV7-2; D is perhaps TRBD1 (6 bases). The sequence was obtained from a man in his 60s with renal cell carcinoma. The source material was blood, sampled from a patient whose treatment included radiotherapy and nephrectomy. CDR3 in amino acids: CASSLAGGALGEKLFF. Written as DNA, the CDR3 is TGTGCCAGCAGCTTAGCGGGGGGGGCACTTGGGGAAAAACTGTTTTTT.